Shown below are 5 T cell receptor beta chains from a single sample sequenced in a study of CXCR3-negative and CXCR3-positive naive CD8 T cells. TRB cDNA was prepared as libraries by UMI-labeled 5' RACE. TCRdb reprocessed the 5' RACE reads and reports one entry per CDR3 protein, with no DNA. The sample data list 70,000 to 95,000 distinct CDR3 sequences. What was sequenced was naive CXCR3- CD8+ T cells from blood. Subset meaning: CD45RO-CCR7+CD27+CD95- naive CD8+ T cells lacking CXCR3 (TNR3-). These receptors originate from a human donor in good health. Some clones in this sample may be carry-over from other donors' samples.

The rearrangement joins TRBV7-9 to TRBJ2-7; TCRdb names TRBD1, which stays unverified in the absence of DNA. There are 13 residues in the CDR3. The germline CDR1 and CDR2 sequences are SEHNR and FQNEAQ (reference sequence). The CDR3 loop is CASSLTGAAEQYF.

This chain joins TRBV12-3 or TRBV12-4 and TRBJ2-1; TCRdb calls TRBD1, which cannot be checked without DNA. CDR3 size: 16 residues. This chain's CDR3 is CASSLGWGGRYNEQFF.

The CDR3 protein is CASSADRGPGNEQFF. The V gene is TRBV5-1, the J gene TRBJ2-1; the TCRdb D gene call, TRBD1, has no DNA to confirm it. Germline V CDR1 and CDR2: SGHRS, YFSETQ. The CDR3 length is 15 residues.

This CDR3 is CASSTDTEAFF. The chain joins TRBV12-3 or TRBV12-4 to TRBJ1-1. The CDR3 runs 11 residues.

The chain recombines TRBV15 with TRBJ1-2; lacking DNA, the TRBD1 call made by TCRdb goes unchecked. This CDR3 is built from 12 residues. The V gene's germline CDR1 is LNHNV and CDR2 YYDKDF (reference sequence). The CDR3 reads CATSGDSYGYTF.